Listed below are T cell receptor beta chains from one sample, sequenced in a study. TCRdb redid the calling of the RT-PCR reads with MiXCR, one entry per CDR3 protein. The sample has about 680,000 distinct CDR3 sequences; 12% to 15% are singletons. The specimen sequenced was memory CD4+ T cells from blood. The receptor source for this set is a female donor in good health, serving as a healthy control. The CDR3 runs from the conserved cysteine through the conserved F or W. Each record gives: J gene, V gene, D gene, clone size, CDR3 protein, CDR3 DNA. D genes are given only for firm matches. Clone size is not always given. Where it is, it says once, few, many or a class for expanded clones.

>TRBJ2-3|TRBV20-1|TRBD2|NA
CSAPTLAGTSTDTQYF
TGCAGTGCTCCGACTCTAGCGGGGACTAGCACAGATACGCAGTATTTT
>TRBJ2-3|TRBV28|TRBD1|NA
CASSLYRGSSTDTQYF
TGTGCCAGCAGTTTATACAGGGGTTCTAGCACAGATACGCAGTATTTT
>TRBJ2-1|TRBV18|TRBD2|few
CASSPTSGSDEQFF
TGTGCCAGCTCACCGACTAGCGGGAGCGATGAGCAGTTCTTC
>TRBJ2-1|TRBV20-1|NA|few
CSNSYIGEQFF
TGCAGCAACTCATATATTGGGGAGCAGTTCTTC
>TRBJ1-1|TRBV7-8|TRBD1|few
CASSLLSPGGNTEAFF
TGTGCCAGCAGCTTACTCTCGCCAGGGGGGAACACTGAAGCTTTCTTT
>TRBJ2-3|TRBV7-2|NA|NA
CASSSNSGADTQYF
TGTGCCAGCAGCTCCAACTCAGGGGCAGATACGCAGTATTTT
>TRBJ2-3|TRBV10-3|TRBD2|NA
CATQTSGVDTQYF
TGTGCCACTCAGACAAGCGGGGTGGATACGCAGTATTTT
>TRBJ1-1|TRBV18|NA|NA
CASSPPASGDTEAFF
TGTGCCAGCTCACCACCAGCAAGTGGTGACACTGAAGCTTTCTTT
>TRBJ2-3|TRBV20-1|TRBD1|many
CSARDSGGGADTQYF
TGCAGTGCTAGAGACTCAGGGGGCGGGGCAGATACGCAGTATTTT
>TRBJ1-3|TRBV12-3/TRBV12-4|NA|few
CASSSNYHRVGNTIYF
TGTGCCAGCAGTTCGAATTACCACAGGGTCGGGAACACCATATATTTT
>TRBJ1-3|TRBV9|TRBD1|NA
CASSVAAGGYSGNTIYF
TGTGCCAGCAGCGTAGCGGCAGGGGGTTACTCTGGAAACACCATATATTTT
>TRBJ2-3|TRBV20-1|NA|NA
CSARDLPQSTDTQYF
TGCAGTGCTAGAGATCTTCCCCAGAGCACAGATACGCAGTATTTT
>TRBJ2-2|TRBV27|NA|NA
CASSFGRLNTGELFF
TGTGCCAGCAGTTTTGGCCGATTGAACACCGGGGAGCTGTTTTTT
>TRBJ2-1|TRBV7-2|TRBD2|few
CASSPWTSVYNEQFF
TGTGCCAGCAGCCCGTGGACTAGCGTGTACAATGAGCAGTTCTTC
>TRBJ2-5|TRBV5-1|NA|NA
CASSFDFFSANQYF
TGCGCCAGCAGCTTTGACTTTTTTTCGGCCAACCAGTACTTC
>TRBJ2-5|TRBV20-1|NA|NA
CSARDMRQLQETQYF
TGCAGTGCTAGAGATATGAGACAGCTCCAAGAGACCCAGTACTTC
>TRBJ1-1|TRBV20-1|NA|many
CSARRSLDTEAFF
TGCAGTGCTAGACGATCTTTGGACACTGAAGCTTTCTTT
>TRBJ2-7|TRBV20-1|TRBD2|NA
CSAWGATSGSIYEQYF
TGCAGTGCATGGGGGGCGACTAGCGGGAGCATCTACGAGCAGTACTTC
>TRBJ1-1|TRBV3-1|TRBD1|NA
CASSPQQGGTEAFF
TGTGCCAGCAGCCCCCAACAGGGGGGCACTGAAGCTTTCTTT
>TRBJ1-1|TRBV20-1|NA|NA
CSARQIDRNTEAFF
TGCAGTGCCCGACAAATTGACAGGAACACTGAAGCTTTCTTT
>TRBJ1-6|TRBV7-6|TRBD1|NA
CASSASYTRGTGNNSPLHF
TGTGCCAGCAGCGCCTCTTATACGAGGGGGACAGGGAATAATTCACCCCTCCACTTT
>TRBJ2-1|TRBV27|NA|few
CASRLEGVLEYEQFF
TGTGCCAGCCGACTGGAGGGGGTATTAGAATATGAGCAGTTCTTC
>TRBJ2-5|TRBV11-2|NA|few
CASSPSMGAIEETQYF
TGTGCCAGCAGTCCCAGCATGGGGGCGATTGAAGAGACCCAGTACTTC
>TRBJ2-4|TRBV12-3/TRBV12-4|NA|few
CASSETDSGVLAKNIQYF
TGTGCCAGCAGTGAAACAGATAGCGGCGTACTAGCCAAAAACATTCAGTACTTC
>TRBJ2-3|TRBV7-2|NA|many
CASSLASTRTDTQYF
TGTGCCAGCAGCTTAGCGTCGACCCGCACAGATACGCAGTATTTT
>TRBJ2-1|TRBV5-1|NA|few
CASSFTLDEQFF
TGCGCCAGCAGCTTCACGCTCGATGAGCAGTTCTTC
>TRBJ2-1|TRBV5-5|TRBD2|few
CASSLEGLAGYNEQFF
TGTGCCAGCAGCTTGGAGGGGCTAGCGGGCTACAATGAGCAGTTCTTC
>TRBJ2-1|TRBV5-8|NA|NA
CASSLDPGPYNEQFF
TGTGCCAGCAGCTTGGACCCGGGCCCCTACAATGAGCAGTTCTTC
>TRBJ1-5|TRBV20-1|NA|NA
CSARVGGSYNQPQHF
TGCAGTGCTAGAGTCGGGGGTTCCTACAATCAGCCCCAGCATTTT
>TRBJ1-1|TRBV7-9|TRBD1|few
CASTPGDSRTEAFF
TGTGCCAGTACCCCCGGGGACAGCAGGACTGAAGCTTTCTTT
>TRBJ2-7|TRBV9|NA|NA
CASSVGGGPTFLDEQYF
TGTGCCAGCAGCGTAGGGGGTGGACCCACCTTTTTAGACGAGCAGTACTTC
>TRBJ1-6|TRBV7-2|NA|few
CASSFGTSSSPLHF
TGTGCCAGCAGCTTCGGGACTTCCTCATCACCCCTCCACTTT
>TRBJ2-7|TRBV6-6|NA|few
CASSYLGTTTYEQYF
TGTGCCAGCAGTTACCTCGGGACCACTACCTACGAGCAGTACTTC
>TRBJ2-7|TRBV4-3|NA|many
CASWSGRRDEQYF
TGCGCCAGCTGGAGCGGGCGGAGAGACGAGCAGTACTTC
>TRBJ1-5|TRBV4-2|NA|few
CASSRDINSNQPQHF
TGTGCCAGCAGCCGGGACATCAATAGCAATCAGCCCCAGCATTTT
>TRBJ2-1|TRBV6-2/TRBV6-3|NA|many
CASSRGLPPGEQFF
TGTGCCAGCAGCCGCGGACTACCGCCTGGAGAGCAGTTCTTC
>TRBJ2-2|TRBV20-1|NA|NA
CSARDLWPGELFF
TGCAGTGCTAGAGATTTATGGCCCGGGGAGCTGTTTTTT
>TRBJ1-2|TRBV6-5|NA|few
CASSIQPLAYGYTF
TGTGCCAGCAGTATACAGCCTTTGGCCTATGGCTACACCTTC
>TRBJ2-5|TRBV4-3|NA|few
CASSQAYGVETQYF
TGCGCCAGCAGCCAAGCGTATGGGGTTGAGACCCAGTACTTC
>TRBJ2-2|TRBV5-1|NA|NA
CASSFRGRPTGELFF
TGCGCCAGCAGCTTCCGGGGGCGGCCCACCGGGGAGCTGTTTTTT
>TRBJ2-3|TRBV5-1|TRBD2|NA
CASSYIAGAQDTQYF
TGCGCCAGCAGCTATATAGCGGGAGCTCAAGATACGCAGTATTTT
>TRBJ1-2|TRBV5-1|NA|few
CASSLQASSNYGYTF
TGCGCCAGCAGCTTGCAGGCCAGCTCAAACTATGGCTACACCTTC
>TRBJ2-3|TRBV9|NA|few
CASSVGIGGPTDTQYF
TGTGCCAGCAGCGTAGGGATCGGGGGGCCCACAGATACGCAGTATTTT
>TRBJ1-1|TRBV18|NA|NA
CASSRIRDTEAFF
TGTGCCAGCTCACGAATCAGAGACACTGAAGCTTTCTTT
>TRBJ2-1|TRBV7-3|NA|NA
CASSSGTPNEQFF
TGTGCCAGCAGCTCCGGGACTCCCAATGAGCAGTTCTTC
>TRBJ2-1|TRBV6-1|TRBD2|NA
CASRVSGNPGYNEQFF
TGTGCCAGCAGAGTTAGCGGGAACCCGGGGTACAATGAGCAGTTCTTC
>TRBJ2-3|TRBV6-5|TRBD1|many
CASSSDRAHRDTQYF
TGTGCCAGCAGTTCTGACAGGGCTCACAGAGATACGCAGTATTTT
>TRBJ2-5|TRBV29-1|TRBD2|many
CSVAYTSGRGETQYF
TGCAGCGTAGCCTACACTAGCGGGAGAGGAGAGACCCAGTACTTC
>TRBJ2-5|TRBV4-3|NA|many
CASSQDHPREETQYF
TGCGCCAGCAGCCAAGATCATCCCCGGGAAGAGACCCAGTACTTC
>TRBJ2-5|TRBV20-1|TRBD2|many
CSAVRARGGETQYF
TGCAGTGCTGTCCGGGCCCGCGGGGGGGAGACCCAGTACTTC
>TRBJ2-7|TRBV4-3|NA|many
CASSHGPDPQYF
TGCGCCAGCAGCCATGGACCGGACCCGCAGTACTTC